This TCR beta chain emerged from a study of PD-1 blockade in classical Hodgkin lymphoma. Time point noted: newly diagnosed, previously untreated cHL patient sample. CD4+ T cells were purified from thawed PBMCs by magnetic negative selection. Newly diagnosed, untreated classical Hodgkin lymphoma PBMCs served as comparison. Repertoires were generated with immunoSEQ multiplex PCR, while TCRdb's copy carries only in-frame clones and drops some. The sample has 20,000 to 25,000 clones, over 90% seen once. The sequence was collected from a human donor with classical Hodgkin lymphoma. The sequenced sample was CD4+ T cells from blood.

This chain's CDR3 is CAISDNRGRAEAFF. The CDR3 DNA reads TGTGCCATCAGTGATAACAGGGGGCGCGCTGAAGCTTTCTTT. The rearrangement uses TRBV10-3 and TRBJ1-1; 9 positions match TRBD1. This CDR3 contains 14 residues. With V trimmed by 3 bases and J by 6 bases, 5 bases remained unmatched. Germline lookup yields CDR1 ENHRY and CDR2 SYGVKD.